These 23 T cell receptor beta chains were all obtained from the same sample, sequenced in a study of T cells after yellow fever vaccination. TCRdb used MiXCR to reprocess the 5' RACE reads, holding one entry per CDR3 protein. This repertoire shows some 120,000 distinct CDR3 sequences, 6% to 8% found once; its top ten account for just under 2.5%. The sample was CD4+ T cells sorted from PBMCs, taken 9 to 11 days after the first yellow fever vaccination. The source of these receptors is a man aged 18 to 35 who received the YFV17D yellow fever vaccine.

J is TRBJ1-6 and V is TRBV12-3 or TRBV12-4, with 10 bases aligning to TRBD1. The V and J ends lost 7 bases and 3 bases, in that order; junction bases with no gene match: 15. The CDR3 consists of 19 residues. The CDR3 DNA is TGTGCCAGCACCGATGGGGGACAGGGGAGGATCTACTATAATTCACCCCTCCACTTT. Translating it yields CASTDGGQGRIYYNSPLHF.

The gene calls are TRBV6-2 or TRBV6-3 and TRBJ2-5, with D possibly being TRBD1 or TRBD2 (5 bases each). CDR3 length: 12 amino acids. Trimming took 4 bases from V and 5 from J, leaving 8 bases between them. CDR1 is MNHEY and CDR2 is SVGEGT in the germline V gene. DNA for the CDR3: TGTGCCAGCAGTTGGGGGAAGGAGACCCAGTACTTC. It is translated as CASSWGKETQYF.

The rearrangement links TRBV19 to TRBJ2-5, with a weak D call TRBD2 (5 bases). Trimming shortened V by 3 bases and J by 4 bases, and 9 bases separated the two germline ends. In germline, CDR1 is LNHDA, CDR2 SQIVND (reference sequence). The CDR3 is 13 residues long. The CDR3 DNA is TGTGCCAGTAGTATCCCGGGGAGAGAGACCCAGTACTTC. Translating gives CASSIPGRETQYF.

This clonotype was seen at least ten times. The genes are TRBV14 and TRBJ2-3; the D gene is possibly TRBD2 (6 bases). CDR3 size: 15 residues. CDR1 is SGHDN and CDR2 is FVKESK in the germline V gene. V lost 5 bases and J 1 base, leaving 13 bases between the germline ends. In DNA form, the CDR3 reads TGTGCCAGCAGCACGGACTACCCTGGCACAGATACGCAGTATTTT. It specifies CASSTDYPGTDTQYF. Complete variable domain (other parts from reference TRBV14 and TRBJ2-3): EAGVTQFPSHSVIEKGQTVTLRCDPISGHDNLYWYRRVMGKEIKFLLHFVKESKQDESGMPNNRFLAERTGGTYSTLKVQPAELEDSGVYFCASSTDYPGTDTQYFGPGTRLTVL.

Turning to this clonotype: At one end, the junction sequence differs from germline, possibly due to a read error. The chain carries TRBV7-2 and TRBJ2-6; 10 bases match TRBD2. The CDR3 is 19 residues long. Germline CDR1 reads SGHTA; CDR2 reads FQGNSA. The CDR3 nucleotides are TGTGCCTGCAGTTTAACGCTAGCGGGGGTCGACTCTGGGGCCAACGTCCTGACTTTC. Amino acids: CACSLTLAGVDSGANVLTF.

This clonotype occurred many times. The chain recombines TRBV5-1 with TRBJ2-3; 7 bases line up with TRBD2. The germline CDR1 and CDR2 sequences are SGHRS and YFSETQ. The length of the CDR3 is 15 residues. V trimming: 0 bases; J trimming: 2 bases; junction bases outside the gene matches: 3. The CDR3 reads CASSLGLADTDTQYF. The CDR3 DNA reads as TGCGCCAGCAGCTTGGGCCTAGCGGACACAGATACGCAGTATTTT. Using reference TRBV5-1 and TRBJ2-3 for the parts outside the CDR3, the full variable domain is KAGVTQTPRYLIKTRGQQVTLSCSPISGHRSVSWYQQTPGQGLQFLFEYFSETQRNKGNFPGRFSGRQFSNSRSEMNVSTLELGDSALYLCASSLGLADTDTQYFGPGTRLTVL.

This clonotype was picked up many times. The V and J genes are TRBV5-6 and TRBJ2-5; D may correspond to TRBD1 or TRBD2 (5 bases each). Per the germline V gene, CDR1 is SGHDT and CDR2 is YYEEEE. CDR3 length equals 13 residues. V was shortened by 4 bases and J by 7 bases, with 14 bases between the two germline ends. In DNA form, the CDR3 reads TGTGCCAGCAGCCCCCGGACGGGACGGACCCAGTACTTC. This gives the protein CASSPRTGRTQYF.

Ten or more counts support this clonotype. V usage is TRBV4-1 and J usage is TRBJ1-4; D call uncertain. Trimming removed 1 base from V and 0 bases from J, with 9 bases in between. From germline, CDR1 is MGHRA and CDR2 YSYEKL. The CDR3 loop spans 16 amino acids. CDR3 nucleotide sequence: TGCGCCAGCAGCCAAGCGTACGGGTCAACTAATGAAAAACTGTTTTTT. As protein: CASSQAYGSTNEKLFF.

In its sample, this clonotype was seen many times. The chain carries TRBV20-1 and TRBJ2-7; TRBD1 aligns across 8 bases. The J segment lost 6 bases and the V segment lost 4 bases, leaving 20 bases of the junction unmatched. The V gene's germline CDR1 is DFQATT and CDR2 SNEGSKA (reference sequence). CDR3 length equals 17 residues. The CDR3 nucleotides are TGCAGTGCTAATGACATTGGACAGGACAGGGCTATTAGCGAGCAGTACTTC. Its translation: CSANDIGQDRAISEQYF.

This clonotype showed up just a few times. V is TRBV12-3 or TRBV12-4 and J is TRBJ1-6, with D perhaps matching TRBD1 (6 bases). This CDR3 is built from 12 residues. Trimming cost V 6 bases and J 9 bases, with 9 bases left between them. In nucleotides, the CDR3 is TGTGCCAGCAGCCGGACAGCTTCACCCCTCCACTTT. Translation gives CASSRTASPLHF.

This clonotype has a count of ten or more. The V call is TRBV6-1, the J call TRBJ1-2, with unresolved D. This CDR3 has 13 residues. V was trimmed by 6 bases and J by 2 bases, leaving 10 bases between them. CDR1 and CDR2 (germline): MNHNS, SASEGT. The CDR3: CASRESQNYGYTF. The CDR3 nucleotides read TGTGCCAGCAGGGAAAGTCAGAACTATGGCTACACCTTC.

This clonotype showed up many times. The CDR3 nucleotides read TGTGCCAGCAGTCCTTCTCCCCGTGGGGATACGCAGTATTTT. Its protein product is CASSPSPRGDTQYF. The chain couples TRBV12-3 or TRBV12-4 to TRBJ2-3; D remains ambiguous. Trimming removed 5 bases at V and 6 bases at J, with 15 bases between. The CDR3 runs to 14 residues.

This clonotype has ten or more counts. This chain connects TRBV5-1 to TRBJ2-5; D is perhaps TRBD1 (6 bases). CDR1 is SGHRS, CDR2 YFSETQ, per germline. The CDR3 loop spans 13 amino acids. Trimming removed 0 bases at V and 3 bases at J, with 6 bases between. The CDR3 reads CASSLDREETQYF. The CDR3 DNA follows: TGCGCCAGCAGCTTGGACAGGGAAGAGACCCAGTACTTC.

At least ten counts were recorded for this clonotype. The rearrangement links TRBV5-5 to TRBJ1-2; the D gene is possibly TRBD1 (5 bases). This CDR3 comprises 14 residues. Trimming removed 0 bases from V and 0 bases from J, with 6 bases in between. Germline lookup yields CDR1 SGHKS and CDR2 YYEKEE (reference sequence). The CDR3 here is CASSLGQSNYGYTF. The CDR3 bases are TGTGCCAGCAGCTTGGGACAGTCTAACTATGGCTACACCTTC.

The sample holds many counts of this clonotype. The chain recombines TRBV10-3 with TRBJ1-2, with D possibly being TRBD1 (5 bases). V was clipped by 6 bases and J by 10 bases, with 12 bases between them. Germline CDR1 reads ENHRY; CDR2 reads SYGVKD. The CDR3 is 11 amino acids. The CDR3 region has the DNA TGTGCCATCAGAGGACAAATTTACTACACCTTC. Encoded protein: CAIRGQIYYTF.

This chain links TRBV5-4 with TRBJ2-1; D may be TRBD1 or TRBD2 (5 bases each). The CDR3 sequence is 15 residues long. CDR1 is SGHNT and CDR2 is YYREEE in the germline V gene (reference sequence). V was trimmed by 2 bases and J by 5 bases, leaving 14 bases between them. Here the CDR3 DNA reads TGTGCCAGCAGCTTTTGGGGCAGGAGGAACAATGAGCAGTTCTTC. Translated: CASSFWGRRNNEQFF.

Concerning this clonotype: A much larger clone lies one base from this, so it may be a read error. The V call is TRBV5-5, the J call TRBJ2-2, with D uncertain. The V gene lost 4 bases and the J gene lost 7 bases, with 11 bases spanning the gap. In germline, CDR1 is SGHKS, CDR2 YYEKEE (reference sequence). The CDR3 has 13 residues. The CDR3 DNA reads TGTGCCAGCAGCCTGATGACCTACGGGGAGCTGTTTTTT. The encoded protein is CASSLMTYGELFF.

In its sample, this clonotype was seen many times. This chain links TRBV4-2 with TRBJ2-5; 10 positions match TRBD2. The CDR3 has 16 residues. Germline CDR1 and CDR2: LGHNA and YNFKEQ. The V gene end was trimmed by 1 base and the J gene end by 4 bases; junction bases not matched to a gene: 6. CDR3 nucleotide sequence: TGTGCCAGCAGCCAAGTGAGCGGGGGGGCGTCAGAGACCCAGTACTTC. This gives the protein CASSQVSGGASETQYF.

This clonotype was seen at least ten times. V and J are TRBV7-2 and TRBJ2-2, with D perhaps TRBD2 (6 bases). The CDR3 sequence is 15 residues long. Germline lookup yields CDR1 SGHTA and CDR2 FQGNSA. Between the trimmed V and J ends, which lost 5 bases and 6 bases, there was a span of 16 bases. The CDR3 sequence: CASSHPGWGAGELFF. DNA of the CDR3: TGTGCCAGCAGCCATCCCGGATGGGGGGCCGGGGAGCTGTTTTTT.

This clonotype was counted at least ten times. This chain links TRBV5-1 with TRBJ2-3; TRBD1 or TRBD2 may be the D gene (5 bases each). The V gene's germline CDR1 is SGHRS and CDR2 YFSETQ. This CDR3 comprises 17 residues. Trimming removed 4 bases from V and 3 bases from J, with 21 bases in between. CDR3 amino acids: CASSADPGQRRTDTQYF. In DNA, the CDR3 is TGCGCCAGCAGCGCCGATCCGGGGCAGCGTAGGACAGATACGCAGTATTTT.

This clonotype was counted at least ten times. The J gene is TRBJ1-1, the V gene TRBV7-2; no clear D gene. V was clipped by 5 bases and J by 0 bases, with 10 bases between them. Germline loops: CDR1 SGHTA, CDR2 FQGNSA. This CDR3 has 14 amino acids. CDR3 amino acids: CASSGRGMNTEAFF. The CDR3 nucleotides are TGTGCCAGCAGCGGGCGCGGCATGAACACTGAAGCTTTCTTT.

This clonotype occurred many times. The chain couples TRBV3-1 to TRBJ1-2; maybe TRBD1 (5 bases). CDR3 size: 16 residues. Germline lookup yields CDR1 LGHDT and CDR2 YNNKEL (reference sequence). Deletions cut 0 bases from V and 6 bases from J, with 17 bases between. The CDR3 DNA reads as TGTGCCAGCAGCCAAGATCCCGACAGAGGGAGTGATGGCTACACCTTC. Encoded protein: CASSQDPDRGSDGYTF.

This clonotype has a count of ten or more. This chain uses TRBV3-1 with TRBJ2-3; D is undetermined. The CDR3 covers 14 residues. From germline, CDR1 is LGHDT and CDR2 YNNKEL (reference sequence). Deletions cut 4 bases from V and 5 bases from J, with 13 bases between. Written as DNA, the CDR3 is TGTGCCAGCAGCCCGGATTGGACCCTAGATACGCAGTATTTT. It codes for CASSPDWTLDTQYF.